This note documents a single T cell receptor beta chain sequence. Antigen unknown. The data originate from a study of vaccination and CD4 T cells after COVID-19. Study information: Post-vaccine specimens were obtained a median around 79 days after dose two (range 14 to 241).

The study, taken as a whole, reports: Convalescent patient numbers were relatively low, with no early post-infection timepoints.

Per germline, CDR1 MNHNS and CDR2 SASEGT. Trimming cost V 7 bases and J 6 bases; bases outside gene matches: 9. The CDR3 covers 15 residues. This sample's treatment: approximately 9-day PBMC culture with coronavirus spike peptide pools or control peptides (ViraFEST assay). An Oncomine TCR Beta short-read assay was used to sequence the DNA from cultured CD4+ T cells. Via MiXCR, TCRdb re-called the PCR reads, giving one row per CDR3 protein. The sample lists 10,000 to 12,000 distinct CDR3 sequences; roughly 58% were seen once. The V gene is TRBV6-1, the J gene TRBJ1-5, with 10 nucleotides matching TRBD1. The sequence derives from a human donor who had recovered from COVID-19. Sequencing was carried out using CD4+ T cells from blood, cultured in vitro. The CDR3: CASNRQGAGGQPQHF. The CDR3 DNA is TGTGCCAGCAATAGACAGGGGGCCGGAGGTCAGCCCCAGCATTTT.